This T cell receptor beta chain was recorded in a study of T cell responses to AZD1222 COVID-19 vaccine. Study-wide findings and caveats: Regions 160-218 and 743-854 held dominance among vaccine-associated CD4 TCRs, which spanned spike. Females outnumbered males among donors, who were mostly white British; clonal diversity was possibly underestimated. Seropositive at baseline were only six AZD1222 recipients.

Assay: immunoSEQ multiplex PCR; the TCRdb copy retains only in-frame clones and omits some. The sample holds over 200,000 clones; roughly 94% are singletons and the top ten take around 1.8%. Points on this clone: What it recognizes is unknown.

Specimen: peripheral blood, collected 28 days after the second dose of the MenACWY control vaccine. The receptor comes from an adult who received the MenACWY meningococcal vaccine as a control.

The CDR3 bases are TGTGCCAGCTCAGCAACAGGGCCTGGAAACACCATATATTTT. This sequence encodes CASSATGPGNTIYF. This chain joins TRBV18 and TRBJ1-3; D possibly corresponds to TRBD1 (6 bases). The CDR3 runs 14 residues. V was clipped by 5 bases and J by 2 bases, with 10 bases between them. Germline-derived CDR1 and CDR2 are KGHSH and LQKENI.